The rows below give T cell receptor beta chains drawn from one sample of a study of response to subunit inactivated influenza vaccine. In TCRdb, the RT-PCR reads were re-called with MiXCR into one record per CDR3 protein. Among 650,000 to 800,000 distinct CDR3 sequences listed, about 14% were seen once. Source: PBMCs from blood, taken less than 15 days before vaccination. Source of these receptors: a man aged 50 to 60 who received an inactivated influenza vaccine. Each CDR3 is given with its conserved first and last residue. A D gene is named only where the DNA matches it firmly. Size values are once, few and many counts, or a class for expanded clones, and some rows have none.

D gene,clone size,J gene,V gene,CDR3 protein,CDR3 DNA
TRBD1,NA,TRBJ2-7,TRBV15,CATSRRTGVSYEQYF,TGTGCCACCAGCAGACGGACAGGGGTCTCCTACGAGCAGTACTTC
TRBD1,NA,TRBJ2-1,TRBV20-1,CSARQGGENEQFF,TGCAGTGCCAGACAGGGGGGAGAGAATGAGCAGTTCTTC
TRBD1,NA,TRBJ2-7,TRBV12-3/TRBV12-4,CASSAAGTGGDEQYF,TGTGCCAGCAGTGCCGCCGGGACAGGGGGAGACGAGCAGTACTTC
NA,NA,TRBJ1-2,TRBV4-2,CASSPGILCYGYTF,TGTGCCAGCAGCCCTGGGATACTCTGCTATGGCTACACCTTC
NA,many,TRBJ1-6,TRBV4-1,CASRPVGSSYNSPLHF,TGCGCCAGCAGGCCCGTGGGGAGCTCCTATAATTCACCCCTCCACTTT
NA,NA,TRBJ1-1,TRBV15,CATSRDIRLPEAFF,TGTGCCACCAGCAGAGATATTAGGTTGCCTGAAGCTTTCTTT
NA,few,TRBJ1-1,TRBV24-1,CATSDFGNTEAFF,TGTGCCACCAGTGATTTCGGGAACACTGAAGCTTTCTTT
NA,once,TRBJ2-1,TRBV20-1,CCARDPLDPYNEQFF,TGCTGTGCTAGAGATCCCCTAGATCCCTACAATGAGCAGTTCTTC
TRBD1,few,TRBJ1-5,TRBV6-1,CASSEMTGGNQPQHF,TGTGCCAGCAGTGAAATGACAGGGGGAAATCAGCCCCAGCATTTT
NA,few,TRBJ2-7,TRBV6-2/TRBV6-3,CASSFLLNYEQYF,TGTGCCAGCAGCTTTCTTCTTAACTACGAGCAGTACTTC
NA,once,TRBJ1-6,TRBV4-1,CATSQQGWESPLHF,TGCGCCACCAGCCAGCAGGGGTGGGAATCACCCCTCCACTTT
NA,few,TRBJ1-1,TRBV7-2,CASSLWERTEAFF,TGTGCCAGCAGCTTATGGGAAAGGACTGAAGCTTTCTTT
NA,NA,TRBJ2-3,TRBV20-1,CSAGERWGAGTDTQYF,TGCAGTGCTGGAGAGCGCTGGGGAGCGGGCACAGATACGCAGTATTTT
NA,few,TRBJ2-2,TRBV5-1,CASSLRGSPNTGELFF,TGCGCCAGCAGCTTGCGAGGCAGCCCGAACACCGGGGAGCTGTTTTTT
NA,NA,TRBJ2-7,TRBV3-1,CANSQDPRDYEQYF,TGTGCCAACAGCCAAGACCCCAGGGACTACGAGCAGTACTTC
TRBD1,NA,TRBJ2-7,TRBV7-2,CASSFGWTGEANEQYF,TGTGCCAGCAGCTTCGGATGGACAGGGGAGGCTAACGAGCAGTACTTC
TRBD1,few,TRBJ1-1,TRBV20-1,CSARDVTGGAGTEAFF,TGCAGTGCTAGAGATGTGACAGGGGGCGCGGGCACTGAAGCTTTCTTT
TRBD1,few,TRBJ1-2,TRBV19,CASSTGTGAKIVPYGYTF,TGTGCCAGTAGTACCGGGACAGGGGCGAAAATCGTCCCTTATGGCTACACCTTC
NA,NA,TRBJ2-5,TRBV7-6,CASSLDGIPEETQYF,TGTGCCAGCAGCTTAGACGGGATCCCCGAAGAGACCCAGTACTTC
TRBD1,many,TRBJ1-1,TRBV7-8,CASSPGQGAFTEAFF,TGTGCCAGCAGTCCGGGACAGGGGGCTTTCACTGAAGCTTTCTTT
TRBD1,few,TRBJ1-2,TRBV3-1,CASSQGQGINGYTF,TGTGCCAGCAGCCAAGGACAGGGAATAAATGGCTACACCTTC
NA,few,TRBJ1-2,TRBV7-9,CASSLDVWGYGYTF,TGTGCCAGCAGCCTAGACGTCTGGGGCTATGGCTACACCTTC
NA,few,TRBJ2-4,TRBV2,CASSARARNIQYF,TGTGCCAGCAGTGCCAGGGCCCGAAACATTCAGTACTTC
TRBD2,NA,TRBJ2-3,TRBV13,CASSLGSTGGQRDTQYF,TGTGCCAGCAGCTTAGGTTCGACGGGGGGGCAAAGAGATACGCAGTATTTT
TRBD1,NA,TRBJ2-7,TRBV12-3/TRBV12-4,CASSVGQTLGDEQYF,TGTGCCAGCAGTGTGGGACAGACCCTAGGAGACGAGCAGTACTTC
NA,NA,TRBJ2-2,TRBV24-1,CATSVADTHGELFF,TGTGCCACCAGTGTGGCCGACACCCACGGGGAGCTGTTTTTT
TRBD2,NA,TRBJ2-2,TRBV5-1,CASNPRRGTVGELFF,TGCGCCAGCAACCCTCGGCGGGGGACGGTGGGGGAGCTGTTTTTT
TRBD2,NA,TRBJ2-5,TRBV4-1,CASSQDPAGGPETQYF,TGCGCCAGCAGCCAAGATCCAGCGGGGGGGCCTGAGACCCAGTACTTC
TRBD2,NA,TRBJ2-3,TRBV19,CASSIGVAGPEKEYF,TGTGCCAGTAGTATAGGGGTAGCGGGTCCCGAAAAGGAGTATTTT
TRBD1,few,TRBJ2-1,TRBV6-5,CASSLLAGGHEQFF,TGTGCCAGCAGTTTACTAGCAGGGGGCCATGAGCAGTTCTTC
TRBD1,NA,TRBJ2-2,TRBV7-6,CASSRTGGYTGELFF,TGTGCCAGCAGCCGGACAGGGGGCTACACCGGGGAGCTGTTTTTT
TRBD1,few,TRBJ2-7,TRBV7-2,CASSTDRVLQYF,TGTGCCAGCAGTACAGACAGGGTTCTGCAGTACTTC
NA,NA,TRBJ2-1,TRBV20-1,CSAGRLGMRNEQFF,TGCAGTGCTGGAAGACTAGGGATGAGGAATGAGCAGTTCTTC
NA,few,TRBJ1-1,TRBV7-2,CASGSGWVEGTEAFF,TGTGCCAGCGGCTCCGGTTGGGTGGAGGGTACTGAAGCTTTCTTT
NA,few,TRBJ2-7,TRBV7-2,CASSPRQTTYEQYF,TGTGCCAGCAGCCCCCGACAGACAACCTACGAGCAGTACTTC
NA,NA,TRBJ2-7,TRBV5-1,CASSLTGTTSYEQYF,TGCGCCAGCAGCTTGACCGGGACAACTTCCTACGAGCAGTACTTC
NA,few,TRBJ2-2,TRBV11-2,CASLDLQGNTGELFF,TGTGCCAGCCTTGATCTCCAAGGGAACACCGGGGAGCTGTTTTTT
NA,many,TRBJ1-4,TRBV15,CATSRVQSNEKLFF,TGTGCCACCAGCAGAGTGCAGAGTAATGAAAAACTGTTTTTT
TRBD2,NA,TRBJ2-3,TRBV7-8,CASSTGERGTTYTQYF,TGTGCCAGCAGCACGGGGGAGCGGGGCACCACTTATACGCAGTATTTT
NA,NA,TRBJ1-1,TRBV4-1,CASSQGHSNTEAFF,TGCGCCAGCAGCCAAGGGCACTCGAACACTGAAGCTTTCTTT
TRBD1,NA,TRBJ1-2,TRBV29-1,CSAGQGASYGYTF,TGCAGCGCCGGACAGGGGGCGTCGTATGGCTACACCTTC
TRBD1,once,TRBJ2-7,TRBV24-1,CATSSTGGSNEQYF,TGTGCCACCAGTTCGACAGGGGGTAGCAACGAGCAGTACTTC